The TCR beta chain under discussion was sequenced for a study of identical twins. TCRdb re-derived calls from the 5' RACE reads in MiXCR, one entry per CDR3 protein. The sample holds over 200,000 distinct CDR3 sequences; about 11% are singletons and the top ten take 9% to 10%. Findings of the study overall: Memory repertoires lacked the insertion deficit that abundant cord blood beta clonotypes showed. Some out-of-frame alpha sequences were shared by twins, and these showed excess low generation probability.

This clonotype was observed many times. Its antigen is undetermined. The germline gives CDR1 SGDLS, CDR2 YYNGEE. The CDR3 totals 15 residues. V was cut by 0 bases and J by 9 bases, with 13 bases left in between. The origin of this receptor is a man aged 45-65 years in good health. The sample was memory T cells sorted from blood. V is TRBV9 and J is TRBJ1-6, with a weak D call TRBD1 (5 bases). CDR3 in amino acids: CASSVVGVWGSPLHF. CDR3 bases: TGTGCCAGCAGCGTAGTAGGGGTTTGGGGTTCACCCCTCCACTTT.